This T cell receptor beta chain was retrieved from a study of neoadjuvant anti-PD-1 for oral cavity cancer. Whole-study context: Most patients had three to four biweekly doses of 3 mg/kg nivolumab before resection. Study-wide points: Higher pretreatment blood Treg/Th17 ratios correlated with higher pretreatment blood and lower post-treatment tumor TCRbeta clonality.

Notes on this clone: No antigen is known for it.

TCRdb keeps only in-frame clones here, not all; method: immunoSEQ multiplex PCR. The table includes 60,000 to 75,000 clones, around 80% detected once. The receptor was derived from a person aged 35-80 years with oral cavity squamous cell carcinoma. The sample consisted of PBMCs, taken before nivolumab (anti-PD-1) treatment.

In DNA, the CDR3 is TGCGCCAGCAGCAGACAGGCCCCCAATAATTCACCCCTCCACTTT. Encoded protein: CASSRQAPNNSPLHF. The chain has TRBV10-2 and TRBJ1-6, with D perhaps matching TRBD1 (6 bases). CDR3 length: 15 residues. In germline, CDR1 is WSHSY, CDR2 SAAADI. The V and J ends lost 6 bases and 5 bases respectively, with 14 bases between them.